This T cell receptor (beta chain) was profiled in a study of cytomegalovirus exposure and HLA in healthy donors. The V segment lost 8 bases and the J segment 0 bases; nucleotides outside the gene matches: 4. The CDR3 is 14 amino acids. Germline CDR1 is SGHRS and CDR2 is YFSETQ. Study-level findings and limits: In a later analysis, most CMV-associated TCR beta chains appeared HLA-restricted. What was likely a sequencing artifact was a cluster of highly shared sequence variants.

With 60 Vbeta and 13 Jbeta primers, the PCR was carried out. Some clones are missing from TCRdb's copy, which holds only in-frame ones; the method was immunoSEQ multiplex PCR. Found here are over 100,000 clones, roughly two thirds of them singletons; the top ten hold 8.4%. A word on this clone: Its target is unknown.

This rearrangement joins TRBV5-1 to TRBJ1-4, with 7 bases that match TRBD1. The source material was PBMCs. This sequence originates from a man between 35 and 55 years old in good health and CMV-seronegative. CDR3 loop: CASRQGTTNEKLFF. As DNA, the CDR3 is TGCGCCAGTCGACAGGGAACAACTAATGAAAAACTGTTTTTT.